This T cell receptor (beta chain) was retrieved from a study of neurological immune-mediated disorders. The time point was: longitudinal time-point 3. The unsorted libraries originated from 2 million PBMCs kept at -80 C. Regarding this clonotype: What it binds is unknown.

A single record per CDR3 protein comes from TCRdb applying MiXCR to the 5' RACE reads. The sample has 95,000 to 110,000 distinct CDR3 sequences, about 10% seen once. Study observations and caveats: TCR-beta repertoires seemed private in all groups, with no expanded CDR3 amino acid sequences shared. HTLV-1-associated myelopathy led in TCR clonal expansion, while multiple sclerosis ranked lowest, below healthy controls.

The CDR3 loop spans 18 amino acids. CDR1 is DFQATT and CDR2 is SNEGSKA in the germline V gene (reference sequence). Germline trimming cut 3 bases from V and 0 bases from J; bases unmatched to any gene: 17. The source is a female donor with HTLV-1-associated myelopathy (HAM/TSP). The gene calls are TRBV20-1 and TRBJ2-7; TRBD1 aligns across 7 bases. The material sequenced was PBMCs. CDR3 DNA sequence: TGCAGTGCTAGTGGGTCCCTTTGGGGACAGACTCACTCCTACGAGCAGTACTTC. Amino acids: CSASGSLWGQTHSYEQYF.